Sequencing of this T cell receptor (beta chain) was carried out in a study of somatic mutations in cytotoxic T cells in rheumatoid arthritis. About the research overall: Blood from the patient (roughly 27 ml EDTA) was drawn right after diagnosis, pretreatment. Regarding the study as a whole: Patients with rheumatoid arthritis, but not healthy controls, had CD8+ clonality that increased with age.

This clone was seen only a few times. No antigen is known for it. Method: immunoSEQ multiplex PCR; TCRdb's copy keeps in-frame clones and lacks some. The sample consists of approximately 3,400 clones, roughly 83% of them appearing once. Sequencing used CD8+ T cells sorted from blood. The TCR comes from a man aged 50-59 years with rheumatoid arthritis.

The CDR3 region has the DNA TGTGCCAGCTCACCGACCCTAGCTGTTCGAGGCGAGCAGTACTTC. It encodes CASSPTLAVRGEQYF. The genes are TRBV18 and TRBJ2-7; D might be TRBD2 (5 bases). The CDR3 covers 15 residues. CDR1 and CDR2 from the germline V gene are KGHSH and LQKENI. V was trimmed by 3 bases and J by 6 bases, leaving 18 bases between them.